The entry that follows covers one T cell receptor beta chain sequence. With 1 base removed from V and 1 base from J, the gap between germline ends came to 5 bases. The germline gives CDR1 SGHRS, CDR2 YFSETQ. This CDR3 has 14 amino acids. The source of the sample is a study of blood T cell repertoires in COVID-19. Here immunoSEQ multiplex PCR was the method, and the copy in TCRdb shows in-frame clones only, minus some. The sample lists tens of thousands of clones; around 85% were seen once. This TCR was sampled from a man older than 75 with acute or convalescent COVID-19. What was sequenced was peripheral blood. This chain links TRBV5-1 with TRBJ2-2; D is ambiguous. The CDR3 spells CASSLFGNTGELFF. As DNA, the CDR3 is TGCGCCAGCAGCTTGTTCGGGAACACCGGGGAGCTGTTTTTT.